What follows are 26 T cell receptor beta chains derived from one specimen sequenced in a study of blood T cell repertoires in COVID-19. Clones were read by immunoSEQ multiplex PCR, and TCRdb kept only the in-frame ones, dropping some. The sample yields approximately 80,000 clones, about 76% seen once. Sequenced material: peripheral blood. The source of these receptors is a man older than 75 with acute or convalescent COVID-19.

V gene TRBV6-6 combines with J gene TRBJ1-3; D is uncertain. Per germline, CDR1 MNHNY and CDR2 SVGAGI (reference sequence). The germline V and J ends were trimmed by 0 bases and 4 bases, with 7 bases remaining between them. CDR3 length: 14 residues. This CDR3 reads CASSYSAPGNTIYF. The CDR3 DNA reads TGTGCCAGCAGTTACTCGGCACCAGGAAACACCATATATTTT.

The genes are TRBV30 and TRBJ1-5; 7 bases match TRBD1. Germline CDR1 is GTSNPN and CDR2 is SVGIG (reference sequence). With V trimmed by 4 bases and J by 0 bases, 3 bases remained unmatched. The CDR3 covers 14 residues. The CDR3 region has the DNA TGTGCCTGGAACGACAGGGCTAGCAATCAGCCCCAGCATTTT. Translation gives CAWNDRASNQPQHF.

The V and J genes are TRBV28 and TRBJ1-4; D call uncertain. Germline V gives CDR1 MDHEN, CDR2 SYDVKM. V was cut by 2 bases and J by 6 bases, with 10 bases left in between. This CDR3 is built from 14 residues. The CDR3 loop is CASSLGRRHEKLFF. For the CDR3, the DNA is TGTGCCAGCAGTTTAGGGAGGAGGCATGAAAAACTGTTTTTT.

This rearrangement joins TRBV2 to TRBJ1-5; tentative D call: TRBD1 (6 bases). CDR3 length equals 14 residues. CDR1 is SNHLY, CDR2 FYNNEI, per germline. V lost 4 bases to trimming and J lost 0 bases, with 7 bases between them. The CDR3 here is CASSGTASNQPQHF. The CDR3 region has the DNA TGTGCCAGCAGTGGGACAGCTAGCAATCAGCCCCAGCATTTT.

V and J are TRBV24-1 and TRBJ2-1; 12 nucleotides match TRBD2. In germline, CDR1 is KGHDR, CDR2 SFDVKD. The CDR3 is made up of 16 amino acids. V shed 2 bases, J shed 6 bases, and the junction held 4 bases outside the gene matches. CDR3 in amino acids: CATSDSSGRAGNEQFF. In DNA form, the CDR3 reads TGTGCCACCAGTGATTCTAGCGGGAGGGCAGGCAATGAGCAGTTCTTC.

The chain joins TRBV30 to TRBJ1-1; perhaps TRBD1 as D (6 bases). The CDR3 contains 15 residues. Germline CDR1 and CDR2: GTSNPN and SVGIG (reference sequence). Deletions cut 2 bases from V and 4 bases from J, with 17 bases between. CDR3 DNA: TGTGCCTGGAGTACATGGGGGCATGGAAGCACTGAAGCTTTCTTT. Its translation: CAWSTWGHGSTEAFF.

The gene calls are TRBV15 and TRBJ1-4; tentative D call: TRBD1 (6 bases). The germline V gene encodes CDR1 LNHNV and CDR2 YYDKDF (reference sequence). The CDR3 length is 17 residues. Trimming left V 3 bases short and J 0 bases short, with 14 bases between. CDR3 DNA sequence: TGTGCCACCAGCAGGAAATTTAGGGGGACAACTAATGAAAAACTGTTTTTT. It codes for CATSRKFRGTTNEKLFF.

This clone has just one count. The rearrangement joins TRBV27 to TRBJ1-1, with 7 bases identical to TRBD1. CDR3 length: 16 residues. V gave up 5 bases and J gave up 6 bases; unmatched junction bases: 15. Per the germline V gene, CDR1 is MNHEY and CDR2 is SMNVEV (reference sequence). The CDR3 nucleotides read TGTGCCAGCAGTACCCTAGGCCAGGGGGATGCCGCTGAAGCTTTCTTT. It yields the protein CASSTLGQGDAAEAFF.

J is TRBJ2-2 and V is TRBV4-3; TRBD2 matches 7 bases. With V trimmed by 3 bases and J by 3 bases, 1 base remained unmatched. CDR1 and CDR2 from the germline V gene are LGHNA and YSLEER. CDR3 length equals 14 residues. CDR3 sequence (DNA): TGCGCCAGCAGCCACCGGGAGGACACCGGGGAGCTGTTTTTT. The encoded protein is CASSHREDTGELFF.

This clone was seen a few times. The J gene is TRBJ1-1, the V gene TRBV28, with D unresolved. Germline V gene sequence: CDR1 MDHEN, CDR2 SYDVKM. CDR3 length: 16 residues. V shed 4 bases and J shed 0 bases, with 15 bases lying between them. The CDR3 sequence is CASSYYGLGMNTEAFF. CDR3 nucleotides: TGTGCCAGCAGTTATTACGGACTTGGTATGAACACTGAAGCTTTCTTT.

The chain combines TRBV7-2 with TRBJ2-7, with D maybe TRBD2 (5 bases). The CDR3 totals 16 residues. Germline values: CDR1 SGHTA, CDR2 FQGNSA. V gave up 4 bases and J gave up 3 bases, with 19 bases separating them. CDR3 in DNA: TGTGCCAGCAGCTCTCCGGCTGCGGGTCCCCTCTACGAGCAGTACTTC. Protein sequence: CASSSPAAGPLYEQYF.

Here the CDR3 reads CASSFNRGYQETQYF. In DNA form, the CDR3 reads TGTGCCAGCAGCTTTAACAGGGGTTACCAAGAGACCCAGTACTTC. The chain is built from TRBV11-2 and TRBJ2-5; 7 bases fit TRBD1. V shed 3 bases, J shed 0 bases, and the junction held 4 bases outside the gene matches. The CDR3 contains 15 residues. Germline CDR1 is SGHAT and CDR2 is FQNNGV.

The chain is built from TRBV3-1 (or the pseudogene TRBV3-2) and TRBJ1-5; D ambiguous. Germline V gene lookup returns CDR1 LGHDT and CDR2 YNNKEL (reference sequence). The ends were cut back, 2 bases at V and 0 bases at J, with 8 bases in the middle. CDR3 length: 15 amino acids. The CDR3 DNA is TGTGCCAGCAGCCAATCTGGGCATAGCAATCAGCCCCAGCATTTT. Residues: CASSQSGHSNQPQHF.

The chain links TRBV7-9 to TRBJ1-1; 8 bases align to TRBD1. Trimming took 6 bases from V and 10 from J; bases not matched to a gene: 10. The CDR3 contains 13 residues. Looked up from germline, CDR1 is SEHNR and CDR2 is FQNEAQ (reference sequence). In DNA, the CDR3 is TGTGCCAGCAGACAGGGGGACGCCCGTACAGCTTTCTTT. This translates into CASRQGDARTAFF. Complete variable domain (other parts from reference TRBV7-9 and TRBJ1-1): DTGVSQNPRHKITKRGQNVTFRCDPISEHNRLYWYRQTLGQGPEFLTYFQNEAQLEKSRLLSDRFSAERPKGSFSTLEIQRTEQGDSAMYLCASRQGDARTAFFGQGTRLTVV.

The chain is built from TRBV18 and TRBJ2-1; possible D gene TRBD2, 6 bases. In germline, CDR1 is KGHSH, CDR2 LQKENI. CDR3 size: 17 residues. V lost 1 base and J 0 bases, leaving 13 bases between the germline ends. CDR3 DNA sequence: TGTGCCAGCTCACCACTCGTAGCGGCGAACTCCTACAATGAGCAGTTCTTC. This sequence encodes CASSPLVAANSYNEQFF. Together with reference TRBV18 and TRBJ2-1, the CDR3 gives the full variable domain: NAGVMQNPRHLVRRRGQEARLRCSPMKGHSHVYWYRQLPEEGLKFMVYLQKENIIDESGMPKERFSAEFPKEGPSILRIQQVVRGDSAAYFCASSPLVAANSYNEQFFGPGTRLTVL.

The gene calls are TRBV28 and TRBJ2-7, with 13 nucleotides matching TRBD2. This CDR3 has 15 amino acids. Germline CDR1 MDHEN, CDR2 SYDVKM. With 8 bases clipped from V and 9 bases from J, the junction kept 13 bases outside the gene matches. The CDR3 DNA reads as TGTGCCAGCCACAACTCGGGACTAGCGGGACAGGTGCAGTACTTC. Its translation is CASHNSGLAGQVQYF.

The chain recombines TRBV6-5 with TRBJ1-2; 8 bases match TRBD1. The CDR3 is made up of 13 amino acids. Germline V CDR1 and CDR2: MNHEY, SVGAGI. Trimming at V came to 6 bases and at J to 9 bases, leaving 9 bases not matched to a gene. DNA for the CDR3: TGTGCCAGCAGGCCTACAGGGGGGAACAGCTACACCTTC. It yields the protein CASRPTGGNSYTF.

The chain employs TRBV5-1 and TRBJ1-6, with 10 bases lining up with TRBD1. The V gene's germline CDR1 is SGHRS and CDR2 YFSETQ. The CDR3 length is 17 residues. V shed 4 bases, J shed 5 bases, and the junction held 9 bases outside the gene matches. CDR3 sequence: CASSPGGTGANNSPLHF. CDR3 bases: TGCGCCAGCAGCCCAGGGGGGACAGGGGCTAATAATTCACCCCTCCACTTT.

The CDR3 loop reads CASSIDYKEKTQYF. In DNA form, the CDR3 reads TGTGCCAGTAGTATAGATTATAAGGAGAAGACCCAGTACTTC. V and J are TRBV19 and TRBJ2-5; D is uncertain. CDR1 and CDR2 from the germline V gene are LNHDA and SQIVND (reference sequence). The CDR3 sequence is 14 residues long. V was shortened by 0 bases and J by 6 bases, with 11 bases between the two germline ends.

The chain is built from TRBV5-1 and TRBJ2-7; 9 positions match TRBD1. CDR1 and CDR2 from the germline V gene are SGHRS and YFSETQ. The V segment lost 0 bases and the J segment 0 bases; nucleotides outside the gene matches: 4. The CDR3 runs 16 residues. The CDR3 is CASSLDGTGNSYEQYF. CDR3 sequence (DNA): TGCGCCAGCAGCTTGGATGGGACAGGGAACTCCTACGAGCAGTACTTC.

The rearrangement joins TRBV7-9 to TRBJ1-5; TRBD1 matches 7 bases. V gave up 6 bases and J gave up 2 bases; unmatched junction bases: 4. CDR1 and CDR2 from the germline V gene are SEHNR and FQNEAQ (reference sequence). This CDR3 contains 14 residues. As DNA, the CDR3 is TGTGCCAGCAGTTCTGACAGGGGCAATCAGCCCCAGCATTTT. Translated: CASSSDRGNQPQHF.

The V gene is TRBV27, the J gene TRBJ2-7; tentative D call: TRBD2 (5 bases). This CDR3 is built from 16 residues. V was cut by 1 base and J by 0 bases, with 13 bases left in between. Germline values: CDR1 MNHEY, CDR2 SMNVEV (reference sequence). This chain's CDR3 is CASSLFGVPPSYEQYF. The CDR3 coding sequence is TGTGCCAGCAGTTTATTCGGGGTACCTCCCTCCTACGAGCAGTACTTC.

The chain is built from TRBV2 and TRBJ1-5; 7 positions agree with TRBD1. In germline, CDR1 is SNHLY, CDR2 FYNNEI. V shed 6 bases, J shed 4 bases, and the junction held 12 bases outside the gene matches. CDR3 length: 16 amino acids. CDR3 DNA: TGTGCCAGCAGAGTGAATATCGGGACAGTAAATCAGCCCCAGCATTTT. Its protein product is CASRVNIGTVNQPQHF.

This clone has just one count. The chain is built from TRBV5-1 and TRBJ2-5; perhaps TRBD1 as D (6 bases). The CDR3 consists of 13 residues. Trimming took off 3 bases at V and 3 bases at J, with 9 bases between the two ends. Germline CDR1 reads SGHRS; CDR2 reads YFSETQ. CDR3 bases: TGCGCCAGCAGCTCTCCAGGGGAAGAGACCCAGTACTTC. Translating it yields CASSSPGEETQYF.

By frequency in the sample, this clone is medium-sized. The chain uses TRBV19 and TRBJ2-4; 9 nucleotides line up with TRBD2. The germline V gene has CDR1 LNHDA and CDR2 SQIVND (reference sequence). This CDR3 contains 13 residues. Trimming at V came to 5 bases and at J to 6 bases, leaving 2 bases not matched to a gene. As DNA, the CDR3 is TGTGCCAGTAGTTCTAGCGGGATAAACATTCAGTACTTC. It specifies CASSSSGINIQYF.

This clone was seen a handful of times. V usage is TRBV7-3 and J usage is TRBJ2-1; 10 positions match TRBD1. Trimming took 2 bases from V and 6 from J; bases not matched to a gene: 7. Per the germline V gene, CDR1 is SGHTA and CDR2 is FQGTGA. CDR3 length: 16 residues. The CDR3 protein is CASSLRRTGGTNEQFF. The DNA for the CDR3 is TGTGCCAGCAGCTTACGCCGGACAGGGGGTACCAATGAGCAGTTCTTC. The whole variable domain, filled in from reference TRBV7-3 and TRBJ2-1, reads GAGVSQTPSNKVTEKGKYVELRCDPISGHTALYWYRQSLGQGPEFLIYFQGTGAADDSGLPNDRFFAVRPEGSVSTLKIQRTERGDSAVYLCASSLRRTGGTNEQFFGPGTRLTVL.